This T cell receptor beta chain was obtained from a study of blood T cell repertoires in COVID-19. Study overall: Sources were T cells, B-cell-depleted T cells, or PBMCs; the material itself was cDNA or gDNA.

This clone has just a few counts. Germline loops: CDR1 SGHVT, CDR2 SQSDAQ. Germline trimming cut 2 bases from V and 3 bases from J; bases unmatched to any gene: 11. The CDR3 spans 19 residues. Per the original methods: From reference gene primer amplification, estimates of nucleated cell counts were derived. The method was immunoSEQ multiplex PCR; TCRdb's version includes in-frame clones alone and lacks a portion of them. V, J and clone size are taken as reported in that table, and D and trimming were inferred from the DNA itself. The sample has approximately 150,000 clones, approximately 88% seen once. Participants reported their clinical history, and cohort assignment relied on those reports. Those designated as exposed participants met a COVID-19 case within 2 weeks before study entry.

The sequence was obtained from a man in his 70s who had been exposed to COVID-19. The J gene is TRBJ2-4, the V gene TRBV7-4; 12 bases line up with TRBD2. The material sequenced was PBMCs or T cells enriched from blood (not recorded which). The DNA for the CDR3 is TGTGCCAGCAGCTTATGGACTAGCGGGACCGGCGGGGGCAAAAACATTCAGTACTTC. Protein: CASSLWTSGTGGGKNIQYF.